This TCR beta chain was profiled in a study of T cells in localized non-small cell lung cancer. Study-level findings and limits: Adjacent uninvolved lung tissue had the highest T cell clonality, exceeding tumor. Adjacent lung was found to contain a median roughly 50 of the top 100 tumor clones. Heterogeneity remains possible, as sequencing covered one tumor region only.

Regarding this clone: Its antigen is unidentified.

With V trimmed by 6 bases and J by 4 bases, 13 bases remained unmatched. The CDR3 is 18 amino acids. CDR1 is LNHDA and CDR2 is SQIVND in the germline V gene (reference sequence). Clones were read by immunoSEQ multiplex PCR, and TCRdb kept only the in-frame ones, dropping some. The data contain about 70,000 clones, about 86% of them singletons. V and J are TRBV19 and TRBJ2-6; 9 bases align to TRBD1. This TCR came from a male donor at least 60 years old with stage III squamous cell lung carcinoma. The sequences come from peripheral blood, collected before any cancer treatment. In DNA, the CDR3 is TGTGCCAGTAGCCGACTCCGGGACAGGGCGCTCGGGGCCAACGTCCTGACTTTC. This encodes CASSRLRDRALGANVLTF.